This TCR beta chain was obtained from a study of cytomegalovirus exposure and HLA in healthy donors. Findings and limits, study-wide: The authors considered a cluster of highly shared sequence variants likely to be a sequencing artifact. In a later analysis, productive TCRs from donors in an Asian-associated ancestry cluster reportedly carried fewer N-insertions than the cohort mean. A later analysis showed TCR association rates differing by HLA locus, peaking at DRB1 and lowest at HLA-C.

The J segment lost 6 bases and the V segment lost 4 bases, leaving 9 bases of the junction unmatched. CDR1 and CDR2 (germline): SQVTM, ANQGSEA. CDR3 size: 15 residues. Details on this clone: Its cognate antigen is unknown.

The PCR had 60 Vbeta and 13 Jbeta primers. The protocol was immunoSEQ multiplex PCR, while the TCRdb copy is restricted to in-frame clones and leaves out a portion. The data contain tens of thousands of clones, more than 55% of them singletons. The sequence derives from a man between 60 and 75 years old in good health and CMV-seropositive. This chain joins TRBV29-1 and TRBJ1-1; 12 bases align to TRBD1. The specimen was PBMCs. CDR3 in amino acids: CSVAPVGTGGPEAFF. The CDR3 bases are TGCAGCGTTGCTCCAGTTGGGACAGGGGGCCCTGAAGCTTTCTTT. Full variable domain (rest looked up from reference TRBV29-1 and TRBJ1-1): SAVISQKPSRDICQRGTSLTIQCQVDSQVTMMFWYRQQPGQSLTLIATANQGSEATYESGFVIDKFPISRPNLTFSTLTVSNMSPEDSSIYLCSVAPVGTGGPEAFFGQGTRLTVV.